This T cell receptor (beta chain) was obtained from a study of blood T cell repertoires in COVID-19. The CDR3 runs 13 residues. The germline V gene encodes CDR1 KGHSH and CDR2 LQKENI. V was pared by 3 bases and J by 0 bases, with 6 bases between. With respect to this clone: Distinct nucleotide sequences in the sample also encode this CDR3.

How the authors handled the data: For nucleated cells, counts were estimated from reference gene primer amplification. Sequencing was performed with immunoSEQ multiplex PCR; in TCRdb, only in-frame clones are kept and a portion is missing. V and J calls and clone size are as listed in that table; D and trimming were resolved from the DNA. The sample carries some 230,000 clones, approximately 80% recorded once. V and J are TRBV18 and TRBJ2-7, with D unclear. The sequencing input was PBMCs or T cells enriched from blood (not recorded which). This clonotype was obtained from a man aged 35 to 55 who had recovered from COVID-19. This chain's CDR3 is CASSPPSSYEQYF. CDR3 nucleotides: TGTGCCAGCTCACCTCCCAGCTCCTACGAGCAGTACTTC.